This T cell receptor beta chain is from a study of T cells expressing NK-cell markers. Study information: The TCR beta repertoires originated in sorted CD3+CD56+NKG2C+, CD3+CD56+NKG2C- and CD3+CD56-NKG2C+ T cells.

UMI-tagged 5'RACE template switching yielded the TCR beta cDNA. TCRdb reprocessed the 5' RACE reads and stores each CDR3 protein as one record, lacking DNA. In total, the table holds roughly 150,000 distinct CDR3 sequences. To note about this clonotype: Its cognate antigen is unknown.

CDR1 is SGHDN, CDR2 FVKESK, per germline. The CDR3 length is 15 residues. Study-level results: A few of the donors also had these clonotypes leading their CD3+CD56-NKG2C+ fraction.

This chain joins TRBV14 and TRBJ2-3. Material: blood T cells: a sorted CD56 or NKG2C T cell subset, CD4+ or CD8+ T cells, or bulk PBMC T cells (not recorded which). The receptor was isolated from a man aged 18-75 years in good health. The CDR3 sequence is CASSQGLSSGDTQYF.